Following are 3 T cell receptor beta chains from one sample sequenced in a study of cytomegalovirus exposure and HLA in healthy donors. Measured with immunoSEQ multiplex PCR; TCRdb has only the in-frame clones, and not every one. The sample includes 78,000 or so clones, 90% to 97% of them seen just once. Sequencing input: PBMCs. The receptors originated from a man between 18 and 29 years old in good health and CMV-seropositive.

This sequence joins TRBV28 and TRBJ1-5; weak D call: TRBD1 (5 bases). In germline, CDR1 is MDHEN, CDR2 SYDVKM. Trimming took 5 bases from V and 6 from J, leaving 17 bases between them. CDR3 length: 15 residues. The CDR3 DNA reads TGTGCCAGCAGTCCCCGGCCAGGGATCAGTCAGCCCCAGCATTTT. This encodes CASSPRPGISQPQHF.

V and J are TRBV5-4 and TRBJ1-2, with D possibly matching TRBD1 (6 bases). The CDR3 has 14 residues. V was cut by 2 bases and J by 3 bases, with 11 bases left in between. CDR1 and CDR2 from the germline V gene are SGHNT and YYREEE (reference sequence). In nucleotides, the CDR3 is TGTGCCAGCAGCTTCAGGGCAGGGGACTATGGCTACACCTTC. This encodes CASSFRAGDYGYTF.

The chain links TRBV27 to TRBJ2-7, with D possibly being TRBD2 (5 bases). CDR1 is MNHEY and CDR2 is SMNVEV in the germline V gene (reference sequence). CDR3 length equals 13 residues. V dropped 6 bases and J dropped 0 bases, with 9 bases sitting between them. The CDR3 coding sequence is TGTGCCAGCAGCGGGGTGCGCTCCTACGAGCAGTACTTC. It yields the protein CASSGVRSYEQYF.